The 12 T cell receptor beta chains below were found in one sample sequenced in a study of T-cell memory formation after mild COVID-19. TCRdb recomputed calls from the 5' RACE reads with MiXCR, one row per CDR3 protein. The sample includes roughly 340,000 distinct CDR3 sequences, 20% to 25% of them seen just once. The sample taken for sequencing was PBMCs or a T cell subset sorted from them (not recorded which). The receptors originated from a man between 18 and 29 years old who had mild COVID-19 (a few samples of this study predate the infection). Cell type and time point are not known.

This clonotype was observed a few times. The V gene is TRBV6-5, the J gene TRBJ2-1; D is possibly TRBD1 (5 bases). Trimming stripped 2 bases from V and 7 bases from J, with 9 bases between. The CDR3 length is 13 residues. Germline V CDR1 and CDR2: MNHEY, SVGAGI. The CDR3 nucleotides read TGTGCCAGCAGTTACGGGGCGCTAAATGAGCAGTTCTTC. Protein: CASSYGALNEQFF.

This clonotype was seen only a few times. V and J are TRBV7-2 and TRBJ2-1; the D is unclear. Deletions cut 5 bases from V and 8 bases from J, with 16 bases between. The V gene's germline CDR1 is SGHTA and CDR2 FQGNSA. The CDR3 is 14 amino acids. The CDR3 region is CASSARLTAYEQFF. The CDR3 DNA sequence: TGTGCCAGCAGCGCCAGACTCACGGCCTATGAGCAGTTCTTC.

This clonotype was detected only a few times. This rearrangement joins TRBV19 to TRBJ2-1, with 12 nucleotides matching TRBD1. CDR3 length: 14 residues. J was trimmed by 7 bases and V by 5 bases; bases with no gene match: 3. Germline assignment: CDR1 LNHDA and CDR2 SQIVND (reference sequence). In nucleotides, the CDR3 is TGTGCCAGTAGTTGGGGACAGGGGGCGAATGAGCAGTTCTTC. Translating gives CASSWGQGANEQFF.

V usage is TRBV6-2 or TRBV6-3 and J usage is TRBJ2-5; the match to TRBD1 covers 9 bases. CDR1 and CDR2 from the germline V gene are MNHEY and SVGEGT. V was clipped by 4 bases and J by 3 bases; unmatched bases: 3. CDR3 size: 14 residues. In DNA form, the CDR3 reads TGTGCCAGCAGTTCGGGGACAGGGAAAGAGACCCAGTACTTC. Amino acid sequence: CASSSGTGKETQYF.

This clonotype turned up a few times. This rearrangement joins TRBV7-8 to TRBJ2-3, with 10 bases aligning to TRBD1. The CDR3 has 18 amino acids. The J segment lost 1 base and the V segment lost 7 bases, leaving 14 bases of the junction unmatched. Germline V gene data show CDR1 as SGHVS and CDR2 as FQNEAQ. The CDR3 sequence is CASTKRPGTGDRTDTQYF. The CDR3 DNA reads as TGTGCCAGCACAAAGCGCCCCGGGACAGGGGACCGCACAGATACGCAGTATTTT. Variable domain in full (rest from reference TRBV7-8 and TRBJ2-3): GAGVSQSPRYKVAKRGQDVALRCDPISGHVSLFWYQQALGQGPEFLTYFQNEAQLDKSGLPSDRFFAERPEGSVSTLKIQRTQQEDSAVYLCASTKRPGTGDRTDTQYFGPGTRLTVL.

This clonotype was seen more than once but under ten times. The gene calls are TRBV6-1 and TRBJ2-7; tentatively, D is TRBD1 (5 bases). Looked up from germline, CDR1 is MNHNS and CDR2 is SASEGT. With 4 bases removed from V and 0 bases from J, the gap between germline ends came to 13 bases. The CDR3 is 15 amino acids. CDR3 in amino acids: CASSVTAESSYEQYV. Here the CDR3 DNA reads TGTGCCAGCAGTGTGACAGCCGAAAGCTCCTACGAGCAGTACGTC.

This clonotype was detected a few times. The J gene is TRBJ1-3, the V gene TRBV7-3; maybe TRBD1 (5 bases). The CDR3 has 15 residues. Germline lookup yields CDR1 SGHTA and CDR2 FQGTGA. V shed 5 bases and J shed 5 bases, with 16 bases lying between them. The CDR3 bases are TGTGCCAGCAGCCTCCAGGACAATTTGAGAAACACCATATATTTT. Encoded protein: CASSLQDNLRNTIYF.

This clonotype has a handful of counts. The chain is built from TRBV7-2 and TRBJ1-2; D remains ambiguous. The CDR3 runs 15 residues. The germline V and J ends were trimmed by 5 bases and 3 bases, with 16 bases remaining between them. Germline V lookup: CDR1 SGHTA, CDR2 FQGNSA. The CDR3, as DNA: TGTGCCAGCAGCCCAGCGGCAATCTGGGACTATGGCTACACCTTC. This translates into CASSPAAIWDYGYTF.

The genes are TRBV6-5 and TRBJ2-1, with 11 bases fitting TRBD2. V lost 6 bases, J lost 3 bases, and 13 bases stayed unmatched. The CDR3 has 18 amino acids. In germline, CDR1 is MNHEY, CDR2 SVGAGI. CDR3 in amino acids: CASRTGTSGHGHYNEQFF. In nucleotides, the CDR3 is TGTGCCAGCAGGACCGGGACTAGCGGACACGGTCACTACAATGAGCAGTTCTTC.

The chain joins TRBV11-3 to TRBJ2-1; D gene ambiguous. Per germline, CDR1 SGHNT and CDR2 YENEEA. The CDR3 runs to 13 residues. V lost 2 bases to trimming and J lost 8 bases, with 10 bases between them. Here the CDR3 DNA reads TGTGCCAGCAGCTTACTGTCTAGTTATGAGCAGTTCTTC. This codes for CASSLLSSYEQFF.

This clonotype has just a few counts. The rearrangement links TRBV7-9 to TRBJ2-1, with 7 bases fitting TRBD1. Germline values: CDR1 SEHNR, CDR2 FQNEAQ (reference sequence). The trim removed 4 bases at V and 10 bases at J, leaving 13 bases unmatched. CDR3 length equals 15 residues. CDR3 sequence reads: CASSSIGGQSAEQFF. CDR3 coding DNA: TGTGCCAGCAGCTCCATAGGGGGCCAGTCGGCCGAGCAGTTCTTC.

This chain connects TRBV28 to TRBJ2-2; D might be TRBD1 or TRBD2, each matching 5 bases. V lost 4 bases and J 6 bases, leaving 15 bases between the germline ends. This CDR3 is built from 15 residues. Germline CDR1 is MDHEN and CDR2 is SYDVKM. The CDR3 loop reads CASSWGRSNPGELFF. CDR3 bases: TGTGCCAGCAGTTGGGGACGTTCTAACCCCGGGGAGCTGTTTTTT.